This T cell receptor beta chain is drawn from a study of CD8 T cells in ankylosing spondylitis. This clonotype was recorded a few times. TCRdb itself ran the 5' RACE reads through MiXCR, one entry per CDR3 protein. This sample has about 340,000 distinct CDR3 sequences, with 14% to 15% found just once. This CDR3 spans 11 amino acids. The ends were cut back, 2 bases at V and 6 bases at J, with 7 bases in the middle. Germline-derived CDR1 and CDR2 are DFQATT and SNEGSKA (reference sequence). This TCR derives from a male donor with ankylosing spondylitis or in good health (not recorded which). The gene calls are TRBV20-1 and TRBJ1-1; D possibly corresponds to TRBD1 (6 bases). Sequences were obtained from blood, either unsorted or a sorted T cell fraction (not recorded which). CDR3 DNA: TGCAGTGCTAGACGGGGGCCTGAAGCTTTCTTT. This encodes CSARRGPEAFF.